This T cell receptor (beta chain) was captured by sequencing in a study of blood T cell repertoires in COVID-19. Authors' processing steps: Counts of nucleated cells, estimated from reference gene primer amplification, were obtained. Some clones are missing from TCRdb's copy, which holds only in-frame ones; the method was immunoSEQ multiplex PCR. Clone size and the V and J calls come from that table; the DNA yielded D and trimming. The sample contains more than 150,000 clones, more than 80% of which appear only once. This receptor was obtained from a woman older than 75 with COVID-19, enrolled during active disease. The sample was peripheral blood.

CDR3 residues: CASSERGDSYNEQFF. In nucleotides, the CDR3 is TGTGCCAGCAGTGAACGCGGTGACTCCTACAATGAGCAGTTCTTC. The rearrangement uses TRBV2 and TRBJ2-1; the D is unclear. With 2 bases removed from V and 0 bases from J, the gap between germline ends came to 8 bases. This CDR3 is 15 amino acids long. The germline CDR1 and CDR2 sequences are SNHLY and FYNNEI.